What follows are 19 T cell receptor beta chains derived from one specimen sequenced in a study of shared T cell receptors in the human thymus. Assay: immunoSEQ multiplex PCR; the TCRdb copy retains only in-frame clones and omits some. The sample includes about 660,000 clones, roughly 86% of them seen just once. This same sample was also taken into another study, of human thymus T cells.

Specimen: thymocytes. These receptors were obtained from a boy less than two years old with a congenital heart defect.

This clone was observed a few times. This chain links TRBV19 with TRBJ1-4, with a weak D call TRBD1 (5 bases). V lost 7 bases, J lost 6 bases, and 15 bases lay in between. The CDR3 loop spans 14 amino acids. Per germline, CDR1 LNHDA and CDR2 SQIVND (reference sequence). The CDR3 DNA reads as TGTGCCAGTAACCCTGGGGGGATGTATGAAAAACTGTTTTTT. Encoded protein: CASNPGGMYEKLFF.

This chain connects TRBV4-3 to TRBJ2-7, with D maybe TRBD2 (5 bases). The CDR3 is 16 residues long. Trimming cost V 1 base and J 0 bases, with 13 bases left between them. The germline CDR1 and CDR2 sequences are LGHNA and YSLEER. CDR3 DNA: TGCGCCAGCAGCCAAGGTCGGACTGCCAGCTCCTACGAGCAGTACTTC. It yields the protein CASSQGRTASSYEQYF.

This sequence joins TRBV30 and TRBJ2-2; TRBD2 aligns across 10 bases. Per germline, CDR1 GTSNPN and CDR2 SVGIG (reference sequence). This CDR3 is built from 20 residues. With V trimmed by 2 bases and J by 4 bases, 19 bases remained unmatched. The DNA for the CDR3 is TGTGCCTGGAGTATGACCGGGACTAGCGTCCCTCGGCGGTCCACCGGGGAGCTGTTTTTT. The encoded protein is CAWSMTGTSVPRRSTGELFF.

V gene TRBV7-9 combines with J gene TRBJ1-1; TRBD1 might be the D (6 bases). Germline V gene data show CDR1 as SEHNR and CDR2 as FQNEAQ (reference sequence). Trimming stripped 5 bases from V and 2 bases from J, with 12 bases between. The CDR3 totals 14 residues. CDR3 sequence reads: CASSSTGNNTEAFF. DNA of the CDR3: TGTGCCAGCAGCAGTACAGGGAATAACACTGAAGCTTTCTTT.

The V and J genes are TRBV7-9 and TRBJ1-1, with TRBD1 as a possible D gene (5 bases). From germline, CDR1 is SEHNR and CDR2 FQNEAQ (reference sequence). The CDR3 runs to 14 residues. The ends were cut back, 0 bases at V and 0 bases at J, with 5 bases in the middle. The CDR3 DNA is TGTGCCAGCAGCTTAGCACAGGTGAACACTGAAGCTTTCTTT. Protein: CASSLAQVNTEAFF.

V is TRBV4-3 and J is TRBJ1-5; the D is unclear. From germline, CDR1 is LGHNA and CDR2 YSLEER. V lost 0 bases and J 5 bases, leaving 11 bases between the germline ends. The CDR3 sequence is 15 residues long. The CDR3: CASSQDSQKHQPQHF. Here the CDR3 DNA reads TGCGCCAGCAGCCAAGATAGCCAGAAGCATCAGCCCCAGCATTTT.

This clone was counted a few times. The chain combines TRBV19 with TRBJ1-5; TRBD1 might be the D (5 bases). The CDR3 is 18 amino acids. Per the germline V gene, CDR1 is LNHDA and CDR2 is SQIVND (reference sequence). Trimming took off 0 bases at V and 0 bases at J, with 15 bases between the two ends. The CDR3 nucleotides read TGTGCCAGTAGTATAGACTACCCGACAGCAGATAGCAATCAGCCCCAGCATTTT. Translating gives CASSIDYPTADSNQPQHF.

This clone was observed a single time. As DNA, the CDR3 is TGTGCCAGCAGCTCCAGGGTCGGGAACACTGAAGCTTTCTTT. Translated, it gives CASSSRVGNTEAFF. The chain couples TRBV25-1 to TRBJ1-1, with TRBD1 as a possible D gene (5 bases). The CDR3 contains 14 residues. The germline V and J ends were trimmed by 6 bases and 1 base, with 12 bases remaining between them. Germline values: CDR1 MGHDK, CDR2 SYGVNS.

The CDR3 protein is CAISLQGFNTYEQYF. The CDR3 region has the DNA TGTGCCATCAGCCTACAGGGATTCAATACCTACGAGCAGTACTTC. V usage is TRBV10-3 and J usage is TRBJ2-7; D perhaps matches TRBD1 (6 bases). Germline V CDR1 and CDR2: ENHRY, SYGVKD. The CDR3 extends over 15 amino acids. V lost 6 bases, J lost 2 bases, and 17 bases lay in between.

The gene calls are TRBV5-4 and TRBJ2-7; maybe TRBD1 (7 bases). The germline V gene encodes CDR1 SGHNT and CDR2 YYREEE (reference sequence). V was cut by 4 bases and J by 5 bases, with 22 bases left in between. This CDR3 has 16 amino acids. The DNA for the CDR3 is TGTGCCAGCAGCCCGGCGGAGGGGGCCGGGGTCCACGAGCAGTACTTC. It translates to CASSPAEGAGVHEQYF.

The chain carries TRBV5-6 and TRBJ2-7; 11 bases line up with TRBD2. V lost 2 bases, J lost 4 bases, and 14 bases stayed unmatched. There are 18 residues in the CDR3. CDR1 is SGHDT and CDR2 is YYEEEE in the germline V gene. This CDR3 reads CASSFPGLADSSKYEQYF. DNA for the CDR3: TGTGCCAGCAGCTTCCCGGGACTAGCGGACTCATCAAAATACGAGCAGTACTTC.

This chain uses TRBV30 with TRBJ2-7; possible D gene TRBD2, 6 bases. V gave up 0 bases and J gave up 6 bases, with 9 bases separating them. Germline V gene lookup returns CDR1 GTSNPN and CDR2 SVGIG (reference sequence). The CDR3 spans 12 residues. The CDR3: CAWSVGRGEQYF. CDR3 DNA sequence: TGTGCCTGGAGTGTAGGGCGGGGCGAGCAGTACTTC.

V gene TRBV28 combines with J gene TRBJ2-5, with TRBD2 identical over 8 bases. This CDR3 has 15 residues. With V trimmed by 5 bases and J by 5 bases, 10 bases remained unmatched. Germline V gene data show CDR1 as MDHEN and CDR2 as SYDVKM. In DNA form, the CDR3 reads TGTGCCAGCAGTCCAGAACCGGGAGGGATGGAGACCCAGTACTTC. It is translated as CASSPEPGGMETQYF.

This clone was detected only once. CDR3 in amino acids: CASSNPGTENTEAFF. Here the CDR3 DNA reads TGTGCCAGTAGTAATCCCGGGACAGAGAACACTGAAGCTTTCTTT. The chain employs TRBV19 and TRBJ1-1; TRBD1 aligns across 7 bases. J gave up 1 base and V 4 bases, and 6 bases lay outside the gene matches. CDR1 and CDR2 from the germline V gene are LNHDA and SQIVND (reference sequence). The CDR3 has 15 amino acids. Full variable domain (missing parts from reference TRBV19 and TRBJ1-1): DGGITQSPKYLFRKEGQNVTLSCEQNLNHDAMYWYRQDPGQGLRLIYYSQIVNDFQKGDIAEGYSVSREKKESFPLTVTSAQKNPTAFYLCASSNPGTENTEAFFGQGTRLTVV.

J is TRBJ1-5 and V is TRBV30, with TRBD1 matching over 9 bases. Germline values: CDR1 GTSNPN, CDR2 SVGIG (reference sequence). The CDR3 runs to 17 residues. V was clipped by 0 bases and J by 4 bases; unmatched bases: 10. The CDR3 region has the DNA TGTGCCTGGAGTGTACGGGTCGGGGACAGGGCGAATCAGCCCCAGCATTTT. Residues: CAWSVRVGDRANQPQHF.

V usage is TRBV7-2 and J usage is TRBJ1-2; perhaps TRBD1 as D (5 bases). CDR1 SGHTA and CDR2 FQGNSA come from the germline V gene. The V end was cut by 5 bases, the J end by 3 bases, with 19 bases between. The CDR3 totals 16 residues. The CDR3 protein is CASSQLSGSIDYGYTF. In DNA form, the CDR3 reads TGTGCCAGCAGCCAACTGTCAGGGTCCATAGACTATGGCTACACCTTC.

The chain uses TRBV19 and TRBJ2-3; 9 nucleotides agree with TRBD1. This CDR3 has 16 amino acids. The junction had 5 bases not matched to a gene; V was cut back by 3 bases and J by 1 base. From germline, CDR1 is LNHDA and CDR2 SQIVND (reference sequence). CDR3 in DNA: TGTGCCAGTAGTATCCTCACAGGGGGCCGCACAGATACGCAGTATTTT. Encoded protein: CASSILTGGRTDTQYF. The whole variable domain, filled in from reference TRBV19 and TRBJ2-3, reads DGGITQSPKYLFRKEGQNVTLSCEQNLNHDAMYWYRQDPGQGLRLIYYSQIVNDFQKGDIAEGYSVSREKKESFPLTVTSAQKNPTAFYLCASSILTGGRTDTQYFGPGTRLTVL.

This chain links TRBV6-1 with TRBJ2-5; tentative D call: TRBD2 (5 bases). Germline CDR1 MNHNS, CDR2 SASEGT. The CDR3 covers 12 residues. V was trimmed by 8 bases and J by 1 base, leaving 8 bases between them. The DNA for the CDR3 is TGTGCCAGCGACGGGATCCAAGAGACCCAGTACTTC. This gives the protein CASDGIQETQYF.

The chain couples TRBV4-2 to TRBJ2-5; 7 bases are shared with TRBD1. Germline V gene sequence: CDR1 LGHNA, CDR2 YNFKEQ. The CDR3 totals 13 residues. V lost 5 bases, J lost 2 bases, and 2 bases stayed unmatched. The CDR3 region is CASSGDSQETQYF. The CDR3 coding sequence is TGTGCCAGCAGCGGGGACAGTCAAGAGACCCAGTACTTC.